These 18 T cell receptor beta chains were all obtained from the same sample, sequenced in a study of vaccination effects on CD4 cells after COVID-19. Measured with immunoSEQ multiplex PCR; TCRdb has only the in-frame clones, and not every one. The sample has tens of thousands of clones; 65% to 75% are singletons. It was after around eleven days of culture that CD4+ T cells were isolated. Their recognized antigens are unknown. Sequenced material: CD4+ T cells from PBMCs cultured without peptide, taken before COVID-19 vaccination. The receptors were sampled from a human donor who had a prior SARS-CoV-2 infection.

This clone has just one count. J is TRBJ2-1 and V is TRBV7-2, with 12 bases fitting TRBD2. Germline values: CDR1 SGHTA, CDR2 FQGNSA. The CDR3 is 14 amino acids. J was trimmed by 4 bases and V by 6 bases; bases with no gene match: 1. CDR3: CASRLAGGYNEQFF. The CDR3 DNA reads TGTGCCAGCAGACTAGCGGGGGGTTACAATGAGCAGTTCTTC.

The V call is TRBV6-5, the J call TRBJ1-4; 7 nucleotides align to TRBD1. V was clipped by 2 bases and J by 2 bases; unmatched bases: 5. Germline CDR1 reads MNHEY; CDR2 reads SVGAGI. This CDR3 contains 16 residues. Here the CDR3 DNA reads TGTGCCAGCAGTTACAGGGGGCGCTTGACTAATGAAAAACTGTTTTTT. This gives the protein CASSYRGRLTNEKLFF.

This chain links TRBV4-3 with TRBJ1-3, with D possibly being TRBD1 (5 bases). Germline V gene lookup returns CDR1 LGHNA and CDR2 YSLEER. This CDR3 is 15 amino acids long. Trimming removed 0 bases at V and 4 bases at J, with 10 bases between. CDR3 nucleotides: TGCGCCAGCAGCCAAGAAGGGGCCGGCGGAAACACCATATATTTT. Encoded protein: CASSQEGAGGNTIYF.

This clone has a handful of counts. The rearrangement joins TRBV28 to TRBJ1-4; 10 bases line up with TRBD1. Germline lookup yields CDR1 MDHEN and CDR2 SYDVKM. The V and J ends lost 6 bases and 8 bases, in that order; junction bases with no gene match: 12. CDR3 size: 16 residues. CDR3 nucleotide sequence: TGTGCCAGCAGGACCGGACAGACAGGGGGCTTCGAAAAACTGTTTTTT. This translates into CASRTGQTGGFEKLFF.

The chain links TRBV5-6 to TRBJ2-7, with 7 positions matching TRBD1. The ends lost 2 bases at V and 3 bases at J; junction bases unmatched: 8. This CDR3 spans 15 amino acids. Per germline, CDR1 SGHDT and CDR2 YYEEEE. CDR3 sequence: CASSLKGQAFYEQYF. The DNA for the CDR3 is TGTGCCAGCAGCTTAAAAGGACAGGCCTTCTACGAGCAGTACTTC.

The chain is built from TRBV5-1 and TRBJ2-1; D is ambiguous. Trimming took off 0 bases at V and 4 bases at J, with 8 bases between the two ends. CDR1 is SGHRS, CDR2 YFSETQ, per germline. The CDR3 sequence is 14 residues long. This chain's CDR3 is CASSLEQLYNEQFF. The CDR3 DNA follows: TGCGCCAGCAGCTTGGAGCAGTTATACAATGAGCAGTTCTTC.

The V call is TRBV30, the J call TRBJ1-1; the D is unclear. Trimming took off 2 bases at V and 8 bases at J, with 9 bases between the two ends. The CDR3 covers 11 residues. Germline V lookup: CDR1 GTSNPN, CDR2 SVGIG (reference sequence). CDR3 DNA sequence: TGTGCCTGGAGTTTGGCGGGGGAAGCTTTCTTT. Its protein is CAWSLAGEAFF. Variable domain in full (rest from reference TRBV30 and TRBJ1-1): SQTIHQWPATLVQPVGSPLSLECTVEGTSNPNLYWYRQAAGRGLQLLFYSVGIGQISSEVPQNLSASRPQDRQFILSSKKLLLSDSGFYLCAWSLAGEAFFGQGTRLTVV.

This chain uses TRBV28 with TRBJ2-3; D unclear. CDR3 size: 15 residues. Germline CDR1 MDHEN, CDR2 SYDVKM. The ends were cut back, 7 bases at V and 0 bases at J, with 14 bases in the middle. The CDR3 DNA reads as TGTGCCAGCACCTTTTTAGGAGAAAGCACAGATACGCAGTATTTT. This codes for CASTFLGESTDTQYF.

The chain couples TRBV11-2 to TRBJ2-1; no reliable D call. This CDR3 is 12 amino acids long. The germline CDR1 and CDR2 sequences are SGHAT and FQNNGV. Trimming took 5 bases from V and 2 from J, leaving 4 bases between them. The CDR3 sequence: CASSPTYNEQFF. The CDR3 DNA follows: TGTGCCAGCAGCCCGACCTACAATGAGCAGTTCTTC.

The CDR3 DNA follows: TGTGCCAGCAGCACAGGATCCAATCAGCCCCAGCATTTT. The encoded protein is CASSTGSNQPQHF. The chain combines TRBV7-3 with TRBJ1-5, with a possible D match to TRBD1 (5 bases). The V end lost 5 bases, the J end lost 3 bases, and 8 bases lay between the germline ends. Germline V lookup: CDR1 SGHTA, CDR2 FQGTGA. The CDR3 length is 13 residues.

The chain employs TRBV11-1 and TRBJ2-1; 12 bases align to TRBD2. The CDR3 has 14 amino acids. Germline CDR1 and CDR2: SGHAT and FQDESV (reference sequence). V shed 5 bases, J shed 10 bases, and the junction held 6 bases outside the gene matches. Here the CDR3 reads CASSPRTSGDEQFF. CDR3 DNA sequence: TGTGCCAGCAGCCCTCGGACTAGCGGGGACGAGCAGTTCTTC.

The chain links TRBV7-9 to TRBJ2-1; D uncertain. The CDR3 loop spans 13 amino acids. Germline loops: CDR1 SEHNR, CDR2 FQNEAQ (reference sequence). Trimming stripped 3 bases from V and 6 bases from J, with 9 bases between. CDR3 DNA sequence: TGTGCCAGCAGCTTCCCGTGGAGCAATGAGCAGTTCTTC. Amino acids: CASSFPWSNEQFF.

V is TRBV18 and J is TRBJ1-3, with D possibly being TRBD1 (6 bases). Germline V lookup: CDR1 KGHSH, CDR2 LQKENI. Trimming stripped 1 base from V and 4 bases from J, with 11 bases between. CDR3 length: 15 amino acids. CDR3 sequence: CASSPQQGTGNTIYF. The CDR3 nucleotides are TGTGCCAGCTCACCACAACAGGGAACCGGAAACACCATATATTTT.

This clone has a single count. V and J are TRBV5-8 and TRBJ1-4; no firm D call. Between the trimmed V and J ends, which lost 1 base and 8 bases, there was a span of 6 bases. CDR1 is SGHTS, CDR2 YDEGEE, per germline. CDR3 length equals 12 residues. The CDR3 sequence: CASSLQREKLFF. As DNA, the CDR3 is TGTGCCAGCAGCTTGCAACGCGAAAAACTGTTTTTT.

This chain links TRBV19 with TRBJ1-3, with D maybe TRBD1 (6 bases). This CDR3 is built from 16 residues. Germline CDR1 LNHDA, CDR2 SQIVND (reference sequence). V was trimmed by 6 bases and J by 0 bases, leaving 15 bases between them. The CDR3 DNA is TGTGCCAGTAGCAGACAGGCGAGAAGCTCTGGAAACACCATATATTTT. Translating gives CASSRQARSSGNTIYF.

The genes are TRBV6-5 and TRBJ2-3; 9 nucleotides agree with TRBD2. The CDR3 has 14 amino acids. CDR1 is MNHEY and CDR2 is SVGAGI in the germline V gene. The junction had 2 bases not matched to a gene; V was cut back by 2 bases and J by 5 bases. The CDR3 loop is CASSYLAGKDTQYF. Here the CDR3 DNA reads TGTGCCAGCAGTTACCTAGCGGGGAAAGATACGCAGTATTTT.

The gene calls are TRBV4-3 and TRBJ1-2, with D perhaps matching TRBD1 (6 bases). CDR1 and CDR2 (germline): LGHNA, YSLEER. The length of the CDR3 is 16 residues. V shed 0 bases and J shed 9 bases, with 20 bases lying between them. The CDR3 sequence: CASSQEAGARRSSYTF. CDR3 DNA: TGCGCCAGCAGCCAAGAGGCAGGGGCCCGGCGTAGCAGCTACACCTTC.

The CDR3 DNA sequence: TGTGCCAGCAGTTACTCTCGGGGGGGCGAGACCCAGTACTTC. Amino acid sequence: CASSYSRGGETQYF. V usage is TRBV6-5 and J usage is TRBJ2-5, with TRBD2 matching 8 bases. V was pared by 0 bases and J by 5 bases, with 2 bases of the junction left unmatched. In germline, CDR1 is MNHEY, CDR2 SVGAGI. The CDR3 extends over 14 amino acids.